This TCR beta chain was sequenced for a study of post-analysis software for immune sequencing data. Study-level findings and limits: Multiple sclerosis patients had significantly lower normalized Chao1 diversity than controls. Controls showed lower frequencies than patients for roughly 5 TRBV segments, and TRBV5-6, TRBV5-1 and TRBV20-1 were among these.

The TCR beta cDNA libraries contained unique molecular identifiers. TCRdb re-analysed the PCR reads in MiXCR, keeping a single row per CDR3 protein. The table has roughly 620,000 distinct CDR3 sequences, 44% seen once; the top ten hold under 2%. The CDR3 contains 15 residues. J gave up 5 bases and V 6 bases, and 7 bases lay outside the gene matches. Comment on this clonotype: Its matching antigen is unknown.

This receptor was obtained from a girl aged 5 to 17 with multiple sclerosis. The sequencing input was blood. The J gene is TRBJ2-1, the V gene TRBV12-3 or TRBV12-4; TRBD1 matches 10 bases. The CDR3 sequence: CASRPGQGDNNEQFF. CDR3 bases: TGTGCCAGCAGACCTGGACAGGGGGATAACAATGAGCAGTTCTTC.